These 3 T cell receptor beta chains share one sample of origin, sequenced in a study of beta chain features in type 1 diabetes. Isolated RNA was reverse transcribed in full, so expressed TCRB transcripts were sequenced. This table comes from immunoSEQ multiplex PCR, and its TCRdb copy is limited to in-frame clones, with some not included. This sample carries about 16,000 clones, 45% to 65% of them seen once, and the ten largest clones take 0.35% to 0.55%. Sequenced sample: stem cell memory CD4+ T cells from blood. The receptors shown here come from a woman under 30 in good health.

This chain links TRBV5-1 with TRBJ2-1; D remains unclear. In germline, CDR1 is SGHRS, CDR2 YFSETQ. Deletions cut 2 bases from V and 2 bases from J, with 5 bases between. There are 13 residues in the CDR3. Here the CDR3 reads CASSFNPYNEQFF. The CDR3 bases are TGCGCCAGCAGCTTTAATCCCTACAATGAGCAGTTCTTC.

The V call is TRBV30, the J call TRBJ2-1; 14 bases agree with TRBD2. J gave up 7 bases and V 5 bases, and 7 bases lay outside the gene matches. Germline V gives CDR1 GTSNPN, CDR2 SVGIG (reference sequence). CDR3 length equals 15 residues. The CDR3 here is CAWDRLAGGPNEQFF. The CDR3 DNA is TGTGCCTGGGATAGACTAGCGGGGGGGCCAAATGAGCAGTTCTTC.

The chain is built from TRBV18 and TRBJ1-5; 10 positions match TRBD1. Trimming took 10 bases from V and 4 from J; bases not matched to a gene: 4. The CDR3 runs to 13 residues. From germline, CDR1 is KGHSH and CDR2 LQKENI. In DNA form, the CDR3 reads TGTGCCACCCGGGGACAGGGGAATCAGCCCCAGCATTTT. Encoded protein: CATRGQGNQPQHF.